The 27 T cell receptor beta chains below were found in one sample sequenced in a study of response to subunit inactivated influenza vaccine. TCRdb called the RT-PCR reads again in MiXCR, with one record for every CDR3 protein. The table lists hundreds of thousands of distinct CDR3 sequences, over 9% of them singletons. The same data also contributed to another study, on T cells expressing NK-cell markers. That investigation notes: Production of TCR beta cDNA relied on 5'RACE template switching with UMIs.

The sequenced sample was PBMCs from blood, obtained on the day of vaccination. The source is a man aged 50-59 years who received an inactivated influenza vaccine.

This clonotype has more than one count but fewer than ten. The V call is TRBV12-3 or TRBV12-4, the J call TRBJ2-7; TRBD1 agrees at 8 bases. The CDR3 spans 13 residues. J was trimmed by 4 bases and V by 6 bases; bases with no gene match: 5. Written as DNA, the CDR3 is TGTGCCAGCAGGGACAGGGCAGGGTACGAGCAGTACTTC. This encodes CASRDRAGYEQYF.

The chain joins TRBV28 to TRBJ1-2, with 10 bases that match TRBD1. The V segment lost 7 bases and the J segment 5 bases; nucleotides outside the gene matches: 7. This CDR3 spans 14 amino acids. CDR1 MDHEN and CDR2 SYDVKM come from the germline V gene. The CDR3 nucleotides are TGTGCCAGCAAAACGGGACAGGGGAGTTATGGCTACACCTTC. It codes for CASKTGQGSYGYTF.

This clonotype showed up just a few times. The chain combines TRBV12-3 or TRBV12-4 with TRBJ1-2; TRBD1 matches 7 bases. V trimming: 3 bases; J trimming: 3 bases; junction bases outside the gene matches: 4. This CDR3 has 14 amino acids. The CDR3 DNA follows: TGTGCCAGCAGTTTCTCCAGGGGGGACTATGGCTACACCTTC. Protein sequence: CASSFSRGDYGYTF.

This clonotype was picked up many times. V and J are TRBV7-2 and TRBJ2-7; a weak D match, TRBD1 (6 bases). Germline CDR1 and CDR2: SGHTA and FQGNSA. V lost 1 base and J 4 bases, leaving 11 bases between the germline ends. CDR3 length: 14 residues. CDR3 sequence: CASSLVQGSYEQYF. The CDR3 DNA follows: TGTGCCAGCAGCTTAGTCCAGGGGTCGTACGAGCAGTACTTC.

The table lists this clonotype with a few counts. The chain links TRBV6-2 or TRBV6-3 to TRBJ1-1, with D possibly matching TRBD1 (5 bases). CDR1 is MNHEY and CDR2 is SVGEGT in the germline V gene. V was pared by 8 bases and J by 0 bases, with 7 bases between. The CDR3 extends over 12 amino acids. The CDR3 is CASGTLNTEAFF. The DNA of the CDR3 is TGTGCCAGCGGGACTTTGAACACTGAAGCTTTCTTT.

The chain recombines TRBV20-1 with TRBJ2-7, with D perhaps assigned TRBD1 or TRBD2 (6 bases each). The V and J ends lost 2 bases and 6 bases respectively, with 14 bases between them. From germline, CDR1 is DFQATT and CDR2 SNEGSKA (reference sequence). The CDR3 sequence is 13 residues long. CDR3 in amino acids: CSARTPGAAEQYF. The CDR3, as DNA: TGCAGTGCTAGAACTCCGGGGGCGGCCGAGCAGTACTTC.

This clonotype was observed many times. At one of its ends the junction is not consistent with the germline gene, which may arise from a read error. This sequence joins TRBV5-1 and TRBJ1-5; 9 positions match TRBD1. Germline-derived CDR1 and CDR2 are SGHRS and YFSETQ. This CDR3 is built from 14 residues. DNA of the CDR3: TGTGCCAGCAGCACCGGGACAGGGAACCAGCCCCAGCATTTT. It specifies CASSTGTGNQPQHF.

In DNA, the CDR3 is TGCAGTGCTAGCCCCTCTTCGTCTTACGAGCAGTACTTC. It codes for CSASPSSSYEQYF. The rearrangement uses TRBV20-1 and TRBJ2-7; unclear D gene. Trimming shortened V by 3 bases and J by 4 bases, and 13 bases separated the two germline ends. CDR1 is DFQATT and CDR2 is SNEGSKA in the germline V gene (reference sequence). CDR3 length equals 13 residues.

This clonotype has more than one count but fewer than ten. The V call is TRBV3-1, the J call TRBJ2-1, with 8 bases matching TRBD2. The CDR3 runs to 15 residues. V was pared by 3 bases and J by 6 bases, with 7 bases of the junction left unmatched. Germline-derived CDR1 and CDR2 are LGHDT and YNNKEL (reference sequence). The CDR3 nucleotides read TGTGCCAGCAGCCAGGGACTAGTTCCCCCCAATGAGCAGTTCTTC. It specifies CASSQGLVPPNEQFF.

V usage is TRBV29-1 and J usage is TRBJ2-2; weak D call: TRBD2 (7 bases). With 4 bases removed from V and 5 bases from J, the gap between germline ends came to 20 bases. The CDR3 has 16 amino acids. Germline loops: CDR1 SQVTM, CDR2 ANQGSEA. CDR3 loop: CSVVGGGQSGTGELFF. The CDR3 DNA is TGCAGCGTTGTTGGGGGGGGGCAATCGGGAACCGGGGAGCTGTTTTTT.

This clonotype turned up a few times. The gene calls are TRBV9 and TRBJ2-3; D possibly corresponds to TRBD2 (5 bases). The CDR3 is 15 amino acids. Looked up from germline, CDR1 is SGDLS and CDR2 is YYNGEE. Trimming cost V 0 bases and J 8 bases, with 16 bases left between them. CDR3 sequence: CASSVEGRGSGTQYF. Here the CDR3 DNA reads TGTGCCAGCAGCGTAGAAGGACGGGGATCGGGTACGCAGTATTTT.

J is TRBJ2-1 and V is TRBV11-2, with TRBD2 identical over 10 bases. The germline gives CDR1 SGHAT, CDR2 FQNNGV. V shed 2 bases, J shed 1 base, and the junction held 14 bases outside the gene matches. This CDR3 has 20 residues. CDR3 protein: CASSLIRASGRLGSYNEQFF. The DNA of the CDR3 is TGTGCCAGCAGCTTAATCAGGGCTAGCGGGAGACTTGGATCCTACAATGAGCAGTTCTTC.

This chain joins TRBV2 and TRBJ2-2, with 9 bases lining up with TRBD1. This CDR3 has 15 amino acids. The trim removed 6 bases at V and 0 bases at J, leaving 2 bases unmatched. Germline CDR1 reads SNHLY; CDR2 reads FYNNEI. CDR3 in amino acids: CASRGQGPNTGELFF. CDR3 in DNA: TGTGCCAGCAGGGGACAGGGCCCGAACACCGGGGAGCTGTTTTTT.

This clonotype was detected a few times. V usage is TRBV7-2 and J usage is TRBJ2-2; 11 positions match TRBD2. Per germline, CDR1 SGHTA and CDR2 FQGNSA. The ends lost 2 bases at V and 5 bases at J; junction bases unmatched: 4. The CDR3 has 16 residues. In nucleotides, the CDR3 is TGTGCCAGCAGCTTAATGCTAGCGGGGGGTACCGGGGAGCTGTTTTTT. Its protein product is CASSLMLAGGTGELFF.

This clonotype was detected only a few times. The V and J genes are TRBV12-3 or TRBV12-4 and TRBJ1-6, with D maybe TRBD1 (5 bases). V lost 1 base and J lost 8, with 12 bases in between. The CDR3 is 15 amino acids. The CDR3 nucleotides are TGTGCCAGCAGTTTAGGTCGGCAGGGATATTCACCCCTCCACTTT. Translating gives CASSLGRQGYSPLHF.

There are a few counts of this clonotype. The V gene is TRBV7-9, the J gene TRBJ2-2; either TRBD1 or TRBD2 may fit D (5 bases each). There are 15 residues in the CDR3. Germline CDR1 SEHNR, CDR2 FQNEAQ (reference sequence). The V end lost 8 bases, the J end lost 1 base, and 14 bases lay between the germline ends. The CDR3: CASGRGAGNTGELFF. Written as DNA, the CDR3 is TGTGCCAGCGGAAGGGGCGCGGGGAACACCGGGGAGCTGTTTTTT.

V and J are TRBV29-1 and TRBJ2-3, with 14 positions matching TRBD2. The V gene's germline CDR1 is SQVTM and CDR2 ANQGSEA. The CDR3 length is 14 residues. The V gene end was trimmed by 6 bases and the J gene end by 6 bases; junction bases not matched to a gene: 5. DNA for the CDR3: TGCAGCGTCGGGACTAGCGGGGGAGCGGATACGCAGTATTTT. It is translated as CSVGTSGGADTQYF.

This chain joins TRBV20-1 and TRBJ2-3, with a weak D call TRBD2 (6 bases). Germline loops: CDR1 DFQATT, CDR2 SNEGSKA (reference sequence). The CDR3 covers 15 residues. The V end lost 6 bases, the J end lost 4 bases, and 20 bases lay between the germline ends. CDR3: CSASQGLSRSDTQYF. The CDR3 DNA reads as TGCAGTGCGTCGCAGGGACTTTCCCGGTCAGATACGCAGTATTTT.

This clonotype was seen a handful of times. The chain links TRBV5-1 to TRBJ2-7, with 8 bases identical to TRBD1. V was pared by 2 bases and J by 3 bases, with 7 bases of the junction left unmatched. Germline CDR1 reads SGHRS; CDR2 reads YFSETQ. This CDR3 contains 15 residues. The CDR3, as DNA: TGCGCCAGCAGCTTCCTGGCAGGGGGCGACTACGAGCAGTACTTC. Encoded protein: CASSFLAGGDYEQYF.

This clonotype was recorded many times. This sequence joins TRBV9 and TRBJ2-7, with D perhaps matching TRBD1 (6 bases). Between the trimmed V and J ends, which lost 3 bases and 4 bases, there was a span of 14 bases. The CDR3 runs 14 residues. Looked up from germline, CDR1 is SGDLS and CDR2 is YYNGEE. CDR3 loop: CASSATLQGYEQYF. CDR3 nucleotides: TGTGCCAGCAGCGCCACATTACAGGGATACGAGCAGTACTTC.

This clonotype has just a few counts. This chain links TRBV25-1 with TRBJ2-1; 10 nucleotides line up with TRBD2. V dropped 5 bases and J dropped 2; count of bases not matched to a gene: 6. The germline V gene encodes CDR1 MGHDK and CDR2 SYGVNS. CDR3 size: 16 residues. Here the CDR3 DNA reads TGTGCCAGCAGTACCCTAGCGGGAGCCGCCTACAATGAGCAGTTCTTC. It translates to CASSTLAGAAYNEQFF.

In this sample, this clonotype turned up a few times. The V gene is TRBV20-1, the J gene TRBJ2-3, with D unclear. CDR3 size: 11 residues. Trimming removed 6 bases from V and 6 bases from J, with 10 bases in between. The germline V gene encodes CDR1 DFQATT and CDR2 SNEGSKA (reference sequence). This chain's CDR3 is CSATSVDTQYF. CDR3 nucleotides: TGCAGTGCAACGAGCGTGGATACGCAGTATTTT.

This clonotype appeared a few times. The chain carries TRBV5-1 and TRBJ2-6; no firm D call. The CDR3 runs to 15 residues. Germline V lookup: CDR1 SGHRS, CDR2 YFSETQ. V lost 2 bases and J lost 0, with 6 bases in between. The CDR3: CASSFTASGANVLTF. Here the CDR3 DNA reads TGCGCCAGCAGCTTTACAGCCTCTGGGGCCAACGTCCTGACTTTC. Filled out from reference TRBV5-1 and TRBJ2-6, the complete variable domain reads KAGVTQTPRYLIKTRGQQVTLSCSPISGHRSVSWYQQTPGQGLQFLFEYFSETQRNKGNFPGRFSGRQFSNSRSEMNVSTLELGDSALYLCASSFTASGANVLTFGAGSRLTVL.

This sequence joins TRBV7-8 and TRBJ2-2, with 7 bases that match TRBD1. CDR3 length: 18 amino acids. V trimming: 4 bases; J trimming: 0 bases; junction bases outside the gene matches: 11. Germline V gene data show CDR1 as SGHVS and CDR2 as FQNEAQ. As DNA, the CDR3 is TGTGCCAGCAGCTCTCTAAGGACAGGCCGCGCGAACACCGGGGAGCTGTTTTTT. It specifies CASSSLRTGRANTGELFF.

The chain couples TRBV20-1 to TRBJ1-2, with 7 bases aligning to TRBD1. Germline V lookup: CDR1 DFQATT, CDR2 SNEGSKA (reference sequence). This CDR3 has 14 residues. V trimming: 1 base; J trimming: 2 bases; junction bases outside the gene matches: 4. CDR3 protein: CSARGGQTNYGYTF. The CDR3, as DNA: TGCAGTGCTAGAGGGGGACAGACAAACTATGGCTACACCTTC.

The V and J genes are TRBV4-1 and TRBJ2-7; TRBD1 matches 10 bases. The germline CDR1 and CDR2 sequences are MGHRA and YSYEKL. The CDR3 runs to 15 residues. V lost 1 base, J lost 3 bases, and 3 bases stayed unmatched. This CDR3 reads CASSQGRTGGYEQYF. The CDR3 DNA reads TGCGCCAGCAGCCAAGGGCGGACAGGGGGCTACGAGCAGTACTTC.

This clonotype was seen only a few times. The chain joins TRBV20-1 to TRBJ2-7; 8 positions agree with TRBD2. There are 16 residues in the CDR3. The J segment lost 1 base and the V segment lost 6 bases, leaving 14 bases of the junction unmatched. The germline CDR1 and CDR2 sequences are DFQATT and SNEGSKA (reference sequence). The CDR3 sequence: CSATPGAGGLSYEQYF. The CDR3 DNA is TGCAGTGCCACCCCGGGGGCGGGGGGTCTATCCTACGAGCAGTACTTC.